These T cell receptor beta chains were read from a single sample in a study of tumor-infiltrating lymphocytes in primary liver carcinoma. TCRdb re-called the multiplex PCR reads through MiXCR, storing one row per CDR3 protein. The table shows 310,000 or so distinct CDR3 sequences, with roughly 60% occurring only once. The specimen sequenced was peripheral blood. The receptors stem from a woman aged 25 to 39 with primary liver carcinoma and hepatitis B virus infection. The conserved cysteine and the conserved F or W are not part of the CDR3 here.

J	V	CDR3
TRBJ2-1	TRBV10-3	ATVRGTGNFDEQL
TRBJ2-7	TRBV24-1	ATSDRTGQGTGEQY
TRBJ1-4	TRBV6-5	AISFRQLNEKLF
TRBJ2-1	TRBV11-1	ASSATSGSSGEQL
TRBJ2-7	TRBV6-2/TRBV6-3	ASTRTGDSYEQY
TRBJ2-7	TRBV11-2	ASSLAGQTTYEQY
TRBJ1-1	TRBV30	AWSLRGDTEAF
TRBJ1-5	TRBV6-5	ASSRAGSNQPQH
TRBJ2-7	TRBV7-9	ASSLATRYEQY
TRBJ1-5	TRBV5-5	ASSLKTGNDQPQH
TRBJ1-3	TRBV28	ASSRPGQGLDTIY
TRBJ2-1	TRBV13	ASSPGLAGGGYNEQF
TRBJ2-3	TRBV4-1	ASSQGLADTGTQY
TRBJ2-1	TRBV5-5	ASSLRDYNEQF
TRBJ2-7	TRBV5-8	VSSSGSRSYEQY
TRBJ1-5	TRBV12-3/TRBV12-4	ASKTSGISNQPQH
TRBJ2-7	TRBV29-1	SFRPSSYEQY
TRBJ2-5	TRBV6-2/TRBV6-3	ASSSGAGAVAQH
TRBJ2-5	TRBV28	ASSLKAYQGTQY
TRBJ1-1	TRBV11-2	ASGWDRGLYTEAF
TRBJ1-2	TRBV6-5	ASSRGAHGYT
TRBJ1-6	TRBV2	VSRVGSGGSPLH
TRBJ1-1	TRBV7-9	ASSPRGQTTEAF
TRBJ1-5	TRBV6-6	ASSYGVGGGNQPQH
TRBJ2-1	TRBV11-1	ASSGLTGTLGNEQF
TRBJ2-1	TRBV5-6	ASSFLGEGINELL
TRBJ1-2	TRBV6-1	APGGRVYT
TRBJ2-7	TRBV7-9	ASSSTEWRSNEQY
TRBJ2-3	TRBV11-3	ASSLGGGRTDTQY
TRBJ2-7	TRBV6-1	ASSEEGTGGIYEQY
TRBJ2-3	TRBV5-4	ASSSGGGRIKYTDTQY
TRBJ2-2	TRBV11-3	ASSTGTNGRETNTGGLF
TRBJ2-5	TRBV29-1	VYKGIGQETQY